Given below is one T cell receptor beta chain in context. Its specificity is unknown. The germline V gene encodes CDR1 SGHNT and CDR2 YENEEA. V lost 5 bases and J lost 6, with 21 bases in between. The CDR3 consists of 16 residues. TCRdb's table, derived via immunoSEQ multiplex PCR, lists solely in-frame clones and lacks some. The data show some 90,000 clones, with roughly nine tenths seen just once and around 3.4% held by the top ten. The record originates from a study of OX40 agonist ivuxolimab in advanced cancers. Study in general: Ivuxolimab, an agonistic anti-OX40 (CD134) antibody, was given to patients.

Regarding the study as a whole: CD4+ T cells averaged fewer expanded clones than CD8+ T cells.

The specimen was CD4+ or CD8+ T cells sorted from blood, collected in a trial of the OX40 agonist ivuxolimab. This receptor was taken from an adult with an advanced solid tumor such as melanoma, head and neck, liver or kidney cancer. The rearrangement uses TRBV11-3 and TRBJ2-3, with D maybe TRBD1 (5 bases). CDR3 sequence: CASSDSGATGADTQYF. CDR3 DNA sequence: TGTGCCAGCAGCGACAGTGGGGCAACCGGAGCCGATACGCAGTATTTT.